This entry concerns a single T cell receptor beta chain. The junction had 8 bases not matched to a gene; V was cut back by 2 bases and J by 4 bases. There are 17 residues in the CDR3. Looked up from germline, CDR1 is LNHNV and CDR2 is YYDKDF (reference sequence). The donors gave bone marrow, and they were healthy. Primers for the PCR totalled 60 Vbeta and 13 Jbeta. Libraries were prepared by immunoSEQ multiplex PCR; TCRdb keeps only in-frame clonotypes and omits some of them. This table lists about 65,000 clones. The data belong to a study of cytomegalovirus exposure and HLA in healthy donors. This TCR came from a boy aged 5-17 years in good health and CMV-seronegative. V usage is TRBV15 and J usage is TRBJ2-1, with 10 bases identical to TRBD2. The sample consisted of PBMCs. CDR3 nucleotides: TGTGCCACCAGCAGACGGGTTAGCGGGGGGCAATACAATGAGCAGTTCTTC. This sequence encodes CATSRRVSGGQYNEQFF.